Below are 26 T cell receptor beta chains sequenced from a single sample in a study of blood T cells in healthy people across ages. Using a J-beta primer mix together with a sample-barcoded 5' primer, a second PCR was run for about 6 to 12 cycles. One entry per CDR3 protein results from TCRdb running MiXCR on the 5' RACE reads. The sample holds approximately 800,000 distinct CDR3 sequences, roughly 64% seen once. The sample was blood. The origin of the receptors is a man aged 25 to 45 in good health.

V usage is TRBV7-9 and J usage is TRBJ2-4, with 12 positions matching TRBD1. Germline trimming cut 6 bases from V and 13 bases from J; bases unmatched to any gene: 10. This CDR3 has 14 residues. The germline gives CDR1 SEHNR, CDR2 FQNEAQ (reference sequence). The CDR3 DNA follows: TGTGCCAGCAGAACCGGGACAGGGGGCTCCAGGCAGTACTTC. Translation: CASRTGTGGSRQYF.

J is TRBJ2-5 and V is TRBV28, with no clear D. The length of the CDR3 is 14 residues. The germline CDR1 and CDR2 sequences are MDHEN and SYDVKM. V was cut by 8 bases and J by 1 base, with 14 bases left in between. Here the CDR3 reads CASRLGIVQETQYF. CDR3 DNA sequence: TGTGCCAGCCGTCTGGGAATCGTCCAAGAGACCCAGTACTTC.

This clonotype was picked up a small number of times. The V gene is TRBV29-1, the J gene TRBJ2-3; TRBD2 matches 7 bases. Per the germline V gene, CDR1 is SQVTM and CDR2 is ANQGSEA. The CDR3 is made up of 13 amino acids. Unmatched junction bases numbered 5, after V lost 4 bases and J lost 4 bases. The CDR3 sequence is CSVVPGGADTQYF. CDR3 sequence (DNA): TGCAGCGTTGTGCCGGGAGGAGCAGATACGCAGTATTTT.

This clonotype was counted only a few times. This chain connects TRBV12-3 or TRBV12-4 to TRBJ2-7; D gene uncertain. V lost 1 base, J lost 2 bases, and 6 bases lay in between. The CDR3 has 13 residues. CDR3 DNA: TGTGCCAGCAGTTTAGGGCCGCCCTACGAGCAGTACTTC. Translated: CASSLGPPYEQYF.

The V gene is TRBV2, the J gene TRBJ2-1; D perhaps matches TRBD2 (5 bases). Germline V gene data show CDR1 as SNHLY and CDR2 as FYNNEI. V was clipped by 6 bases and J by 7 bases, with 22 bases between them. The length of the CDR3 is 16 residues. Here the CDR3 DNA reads TGTGCCAGCAGCTATGAGCGTGGGGAGCTTAGGAATGAGCAGTTCTTC. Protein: CASSYERGELRNEQFF.

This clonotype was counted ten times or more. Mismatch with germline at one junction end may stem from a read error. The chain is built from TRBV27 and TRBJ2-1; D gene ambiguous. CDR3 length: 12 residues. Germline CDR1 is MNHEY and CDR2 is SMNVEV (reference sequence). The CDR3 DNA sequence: TGTGCCAGCAGCTTATTAGGCAATGAGCAGTTCTTC. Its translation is CASSLLGNEQFF.

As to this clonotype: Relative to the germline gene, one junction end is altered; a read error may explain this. CDR3 amino acids: CAGSYVFSGRIPGANVLTF. In DNA, the CDR3 is TGTGCCGGCAGTTACGTTTTCTCGGGACGCATCCCTGGGGCCAACGTCCTGACTTTC. This chain links TRBV6-5 with TRBJ2-6; perhaps D is TRBD1 or TRBD2 (5 bases each). The CDR3 spans 19 residues. CDR1 MNHEY and CDR2 SVGAGI come from the germline V gene.

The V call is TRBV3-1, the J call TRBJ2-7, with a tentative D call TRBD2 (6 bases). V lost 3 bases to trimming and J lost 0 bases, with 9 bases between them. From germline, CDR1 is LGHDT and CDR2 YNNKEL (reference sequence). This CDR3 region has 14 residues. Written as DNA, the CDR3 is TGTGCCAGCAGCCAGGGACTGAACTCCTACGAGCAGTACTTC. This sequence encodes CASSQGLNSYEQYF.

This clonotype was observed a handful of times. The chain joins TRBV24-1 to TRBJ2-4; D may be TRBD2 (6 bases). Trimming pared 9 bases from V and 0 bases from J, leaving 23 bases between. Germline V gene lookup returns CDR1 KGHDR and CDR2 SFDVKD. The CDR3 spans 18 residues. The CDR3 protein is CATYWWRGLKVAKNIQYF. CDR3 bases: TGTGCCACCTACTGGTGGCGGGGCTTGAAGGTAGCCAAAAACATTCAGTACTTC.

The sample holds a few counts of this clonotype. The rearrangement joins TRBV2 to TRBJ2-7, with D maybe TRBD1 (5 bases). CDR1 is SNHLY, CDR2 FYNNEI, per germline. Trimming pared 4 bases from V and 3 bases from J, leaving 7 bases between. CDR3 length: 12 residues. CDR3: CASSADNYEQYF. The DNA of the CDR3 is TGTGCCAGCAGTGCGGACAACTACGAGCAGTACTTC.

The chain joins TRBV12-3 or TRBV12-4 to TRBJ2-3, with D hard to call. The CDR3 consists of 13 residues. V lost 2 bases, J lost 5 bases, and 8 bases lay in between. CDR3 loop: CASSLPMRDTQYF. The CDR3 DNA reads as TGTGCCAGCAGTTTACCTATGAGAGATACGCAGTATTTT.

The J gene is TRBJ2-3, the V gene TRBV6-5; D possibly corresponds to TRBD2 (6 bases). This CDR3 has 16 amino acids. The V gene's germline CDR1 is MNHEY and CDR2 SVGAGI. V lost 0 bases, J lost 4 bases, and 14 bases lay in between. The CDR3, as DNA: TGTGCCAGCAGTTACTCCGGGCTAGCGATTGCAGATACGCAGTATTTT. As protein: CASSYSGLAIADTQYF.

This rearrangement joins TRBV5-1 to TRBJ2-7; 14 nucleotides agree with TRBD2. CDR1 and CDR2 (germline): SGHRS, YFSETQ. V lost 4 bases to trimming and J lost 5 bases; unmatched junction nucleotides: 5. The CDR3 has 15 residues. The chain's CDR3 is CASSTGLAGVNEQYF. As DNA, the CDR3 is TGCGCCAGCAGCACGGGACTAGCGGGAGTTAACGAGCAGTACTTC.

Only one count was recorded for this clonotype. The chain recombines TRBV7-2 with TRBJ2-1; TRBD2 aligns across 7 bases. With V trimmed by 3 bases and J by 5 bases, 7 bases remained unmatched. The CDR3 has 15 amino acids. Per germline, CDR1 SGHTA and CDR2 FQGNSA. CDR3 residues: CASSLGRAANNEQFF. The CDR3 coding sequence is TGTGCCAGCAGCTTGGGGAGGGCCGCCAACAATGAGCAGTTCTTC.

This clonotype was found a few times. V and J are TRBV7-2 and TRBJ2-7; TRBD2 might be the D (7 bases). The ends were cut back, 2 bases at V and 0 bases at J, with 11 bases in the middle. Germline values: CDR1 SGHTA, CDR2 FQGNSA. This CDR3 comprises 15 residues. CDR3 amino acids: CASSLLGGLSYEQYF. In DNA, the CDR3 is TGTGCCAGCAGCTTATTGGGGGGGCTCTCCTACGAGCAGTACTTC.

CDR3 region: CASSYAGPVVEKLFF. CDR3 coding DNA: TGTGCCAGCAGTTACGCAGGCCCTGTGGTTGAAAAACTGTTTTTT. V usage is TRBV6-5 and J usage is TRBJ1-4; D remains unclear. CDR1 and CDR2 from the germline V gene are MNHEY and SVGAGI. Trimming pared 2 bases from V and 7 bases from J, leaving 14 bases between. CDR3 size: 15 residues.

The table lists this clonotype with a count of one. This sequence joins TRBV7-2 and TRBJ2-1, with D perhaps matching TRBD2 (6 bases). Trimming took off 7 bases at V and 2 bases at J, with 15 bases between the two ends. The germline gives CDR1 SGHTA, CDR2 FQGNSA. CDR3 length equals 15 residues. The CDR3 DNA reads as TGTGCCAGCACCCCGGCCGGGACTCCCTACAATGAGCAGTTCTTC. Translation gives CASTPAGTPYNEQFF.

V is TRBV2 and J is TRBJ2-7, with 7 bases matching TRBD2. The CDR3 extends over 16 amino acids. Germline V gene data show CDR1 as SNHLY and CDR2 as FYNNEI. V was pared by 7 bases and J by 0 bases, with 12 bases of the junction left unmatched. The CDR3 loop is CASTPGGDSSSYEQYF. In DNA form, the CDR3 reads TGTGCCAGCACGCCTGGGGGGGATTCCAGCTCCTACGAGCAGTACTTC.

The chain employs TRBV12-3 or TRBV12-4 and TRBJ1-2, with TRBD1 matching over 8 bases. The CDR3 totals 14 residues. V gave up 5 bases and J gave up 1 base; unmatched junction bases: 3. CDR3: CASSPQGVNYGYTF. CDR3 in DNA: TGTGCCAGCAGTCCACAGGGGGTTAACTATGGCTACACCTTC.

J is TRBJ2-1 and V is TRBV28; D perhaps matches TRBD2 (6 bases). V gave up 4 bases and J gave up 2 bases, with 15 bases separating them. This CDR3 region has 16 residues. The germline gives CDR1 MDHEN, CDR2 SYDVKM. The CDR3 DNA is TGTGCCAGCAGTTCGGCAGCGGGCCAAGCCTACAATGAGCAGTTCTTC. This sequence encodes CASSSAAGQAYNEQFF. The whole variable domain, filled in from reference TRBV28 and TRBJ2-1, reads DVKVTQSSRYLVKRTGEKVFLECVQDMDHENMFWYRQDPGLGLRLIYFSYDVKMKEKGDIPEGYSVSREKKERFSLILESASTNQTSMYLCASSSAAGQAYNEQFFGPGTRLTVL.

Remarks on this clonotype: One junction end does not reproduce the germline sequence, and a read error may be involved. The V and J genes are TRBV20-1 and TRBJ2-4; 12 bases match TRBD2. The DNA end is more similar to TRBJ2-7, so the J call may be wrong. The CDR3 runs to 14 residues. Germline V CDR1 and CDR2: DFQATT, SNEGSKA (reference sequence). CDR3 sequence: CGASTSGSLYEQYF. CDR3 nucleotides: TGCGGTGCATCGACTAGCGGGAGTCTCTACGAGCAGTACTTC.

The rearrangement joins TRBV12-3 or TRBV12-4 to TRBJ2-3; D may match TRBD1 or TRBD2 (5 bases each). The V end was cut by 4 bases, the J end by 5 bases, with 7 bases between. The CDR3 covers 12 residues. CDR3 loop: CASSWGRDTQYF. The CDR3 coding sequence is TGTGCCAGCAGTTGGGGACGAGATACGCAGTATTTT.

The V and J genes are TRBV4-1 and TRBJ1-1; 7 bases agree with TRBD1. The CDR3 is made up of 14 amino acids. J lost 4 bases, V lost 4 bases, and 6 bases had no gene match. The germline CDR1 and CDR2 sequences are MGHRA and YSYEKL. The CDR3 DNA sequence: TGCGCCAGCAGCCGAGGGGGCGGCGGCACTGAAGCTTTCTTT. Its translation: CASSRGGGGTEAFF.

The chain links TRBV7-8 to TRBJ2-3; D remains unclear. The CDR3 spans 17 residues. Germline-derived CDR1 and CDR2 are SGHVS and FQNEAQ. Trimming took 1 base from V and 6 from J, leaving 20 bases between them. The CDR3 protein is CASSLESGPLRSDTQYF. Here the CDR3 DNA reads TGTGCCAGCAGCTTAGAGTCGGGTCCCCTAAGAAGCGATACGCAGTATTTT.

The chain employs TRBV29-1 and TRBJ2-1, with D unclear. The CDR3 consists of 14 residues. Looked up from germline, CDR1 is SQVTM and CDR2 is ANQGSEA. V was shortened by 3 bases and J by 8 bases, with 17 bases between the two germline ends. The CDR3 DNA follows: TGCAGCGTTGAGCAGCGATATGGCGCCGATGAGCAGTTCTTC. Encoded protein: CSVEQRYGADEQFF.

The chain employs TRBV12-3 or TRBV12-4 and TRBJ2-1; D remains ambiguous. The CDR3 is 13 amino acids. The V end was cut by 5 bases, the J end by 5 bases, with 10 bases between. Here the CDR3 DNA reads TGTGCCAGCAGTCCCTACAGTGACAATGAGCAGTTCTTC. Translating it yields CASSPYSDNEQFF.